These 18 T cell receptor beta chains were sequenced from one sample in a study of identical twins. MiXCR, run by TCRdb on the 5' RACE reads, gives a single entry per CDR3 protein. The sample yields 550,000 to 700,000 distinct CDR3 sequences, roughly 9.9% seen once. These same data were also listed under a study on yellow fever vaccine responses in identical twins.

The specimen sequenced was PBMCs. These receptors all stem from a woman aged 18-29 years in good health.

The chain combines TRBV20-1 with TRBJ2-7; weak D call: TRBD1 (5 bases). Germline V gene data show CDR1 as DFQATT and CDR2 as SNEGSKA (reference sequence). The V end was cut by 5 bases, the J end by 5 bases, with 19 bases between. The CDR3 sequence is 14 residues long. The CDR3 is CSALTMAGNHEQYF. The DNA for the CDR3 is TGCAGTGCTCTTACGATGGCAGGGAACCACGAGCAGTACTTC.

The chain has TRBV19 and TRBJ2-7; D is undetermined. V was shortened by 5 bases and J by 3 bases, with 17 bases between the two germline ends. This CDR3 is built from 15 residues. Germline values: CDR1 LNHDA, CDR2 SQIVND (reference sequence). The CDR3 bases are TGTGCCAGTAGTGCATCTGGCCGATCCGTCTACGAGCAGTACTTC. Amino acid sequence: CASSASGRSVYEQYF. The entire variable domain, with the rest obtained from reference TRBV19 and TRBJ2-7, is as follows: DGGITQSPKYLFRKEGQNVTLSCEQNLNHDAMYWYRQDPGQGLRLIYYSQIVNDFQKGDIAEGYSVSREKKESFPLTVTSAQKNPTAFYLCASSASGRSVYEQYFGPGTRLTVT.

The sample holds a few counts of this clonotype. The rearrangement joins TRBV7-2 to TRBJ2-3, with TRBD2 as a possible D gene (6 bases). Between the trimmed V and J ends, which lost 1 base and 4 bases, there was a span of 15 bases. The length of the CDR3 is 16 residues. Germline loops: CDR1 SGHTA, CDR2 FQGNSA. The CDR3 region is CASSLGSPGAADTQYF. Here the CDR3 DNA reads TGTGCCAGCAGCTTAGGATCCCCGGGAGCGGCAGATACGCAGTATTTT. Together with reference TRBV7-2 and TRBJ2-3, the CDR3 gives the full variable domain: GAGVSQSPSNKVTEKGKDVELRCDPISGHTALYWYRQSLGQGLEFLIYFQGNSAPDKSGLPSDRFSAERTGGSVSTLTIQRTQQEDSAVYLCASSLGSPGAADTQYFGPGTRLTVL.

The table lists this clonotype with a few counts. This sequence joins TRBV5-1 and TRBJ2-5; 10 nucleotides match TRBD2. Germline-derived CDR1 and CDR2 are SGHRS and YFSETQ. This CDR3 is built from 15 residues. The V gene end was trimmed by 4 bases and the J gene end by 7 bases; junction bases not matched to a gene: 10. In DNA, the CDR3 is TGCGCCAGCAGCGGGGCGCTAGCGGGAGAGGGGACCCAGTACTTC. As protein: CASSGALAGEGTQYF.

Only a few counts were recorded for this clonotype. This chain uses TRBV10-3 with TRBJ1-3; D is uncertain. Germline V gene sequence: CDR1 ENHRY, CDR2 SYGVKD. The CDR3 totals 13 residues. The V gene lost 2 bases and the J gene lost 3 bases, with 5 bases spanning the gap. CDR3 residues: CAISERYGNTIYF. The CDR3 DNA follows: TGTGCCATCAGTGAGCGGTATGGAAACACCATATATTTT.

This rearrangement joins TRBV24-1 to TRBJ2-1, with TRBD2 identical over 8 bases. The junction had 6 bases not matched to a gene; V was cut back by 0 bases and J by 6 bases. Germline CDR1 KGHDR, CDR2 SFDVKD. This CDR3 contains 16 residues. The CDR3 DNA is TGTGCCACCAGTGATTTGATCGGGGGGGGGAGCAATGAGCAGTTCTTC. The encoded protein is CATSDLIGGGSNEQFF.

The J gene is TRBJ1-1, the V gene TRBV14, with D possibly TRBD1 on 6 matching bases. Germline CDR1 SGHDN, CDR2 FVKESK. Trimming took off 1 base at V and 9 bases at J, with 15 bases between the two ends. The CDR3 sequence is 14 residues long. The CDR3 DNA is TGTGCCAGCAGCCAAGGGATCCAGGGGTCGAAAGCTTTCTTT. Residues: CASSQGIQGSKAFF.

The chain has TRBV9 and TRBJ1-2, with 7 bases matching TRBD1. Trimming cost V 4 bases and J 8 bases; bases outside gene matches: 11. Germline assignment: CDR1 SGDLS and CDR2 YYNGEE. This CDR3 has 14 amino acids. This CDR3 is CASSTRIQGRGYTF. In DNA, the CDR3 is TGTGCCAGCAGCACTAGGATACAGGGGCGCGGCTACACCTTC. The complete variable domain, with remaining parts taken from reference TRBV9 and TRBJ1-2, reads DSGVTQTPKHLITATGQRVTLRCSPRSGDLSVYWYQQSLDQGLQFLIQYYNGEERAKGNILERFSAQQFPDLHSELNLSSLELGDSALYFCASSTRIQGRGYTFGSGTRLTVV.

This chain uses TRBV4-1 with TRBJ1-5; 10 nucleotides match TRBD1. Trimming took 8 bases from V and 0 from J; bases not matched to a gene: 1. Germline loops: CDR1 MGHRA, CDR2 YSYEKL. CDR3 length: 14 amino acids. This chain's CDR3 is CASGTGASNQPQHF. DNA of the CDR3: TGCGCCAGCGGGACAGGGGCTAGCAATCAGCCCCAGCATTTT.

This clonotype was counted only a few times. The chain recombines TRBV7-2 with TRBJ2-1; the D gene is possibly TRBD2 (7 bases). The length of the CDR3 is 15 residues. Germline V CDR1 and CDR2: SGHTA, FQGNSA. Trimming removed 2 bases at V and 7 bases at J, with 15 bases between. In DNA, the CDR3 is TGTGCCAGCAGCTTATTGACGGGGGGCTGGAATGAGCAGTTCTTC. Translation gives CASSLLTGGWNEQFF.

The chain combines TRBV18 with TRBJ2-5, with 11 bases that match TRBD1. Germline V gene lookup returns CDR1 KGHSH and CDR2 LQKENI. The CDR3 has 17 amino acids. After removal of 2 bases from V and 3 bases from J, the junction contained 8 bases not matched to a gene. CDR3 region: CASSPVAGQGAKETQYF. The CDR3, as DNA: TGTGCCAGCTCACCAGTGGCCGGACAGGGGGCCAAAGAGACCCAGTACTTC.

In its sample, this clonotype was seen many times. The chain recombines TRBV19 with TRBJ2-1, with 7 bases fitting TRBD1. Germline values: CDR1 LNHDA, CDR2 SQIVND (reference sequence). The V segment lost 7 bases and the J segment 0 bases; nucleotides outside the gene matches: 3. The CDR3 length is 14 residues. CDR3 residues: CASNRDSSYNEQFF. For the CDR3, the DNA is TGTGCCAGTAACCGGGACAGCTCCTACAATGAGCAGTTCTTC.

This clonotype turned up a few times. The chain couples TRBV5-5 to TRBJ2-2, with D maybe TRBD1 (6 bases). CDR3 length equals 15 residues. Per the germline V gene, CDR1 is SGHKS and CDR2 is YYEKEE (reference sequence). The V end was cut by 3 bases, the J end by 1 base, with 10 bases between. CDR3 in DNA: TGTGCCAGCAGCTGGGCACAGGGGAACACCGGGGAGCTGTTTTTT. Residues: CASSWAQGNTGELFF.

V and J are TRBV25-1 and TRBJ2-3; 7 nucleotides line up with TRBD2. Trimming took 1 base from V and 3 from J; bases not matched to a gene: 13. The germline V gene has CDR1 MGHDK and CDR2 SYGVNS. The CDR3 length is 18 residues. The CDR3 DNA reads TGTGCCAGCAGTGAATCGGAGGCCAGCGGGGTAGGGACAGATACGCAGTATTTT. Its translation: CASSESEASGVGTDTQYF.

This clonotype was seen ten or more times. This chain uses TRBV12-3 or TRBV12-4 with TRBJ1-5; tentative D call: TRBD1 (5 bases). The V end was cut by 6 bases, the J end by 1 base, with 13 bases between. The CDR3 spans 15 residues. The CDR3 region is CASSKDGASNQPQHF. The CDR3 DNA sequence: TGTGCCAGCAGCAAGGATGGGGCAAGCAATCAGCCCCAGCATTTT.

The table lists this clonotype with many counts. One junction end disagrees with the germline gene, perhaps due to a read error. The chain combines TRBV20-1 with TRBJ2-2; TRBD1 matches 7 bases. The CDR3 is 13 amino acids. Per germline, CDR1 DFQATT and CDR2 SNEGSKA (reference sequence). In nucleotides, the CDR3 is TGCAGTGCTGCGGACAGGCGAACCGGGGATCTGTTTTTT. It specifies CSAADRRTGDLFF.

The chain employs TRBV3-1 and TRBJ2-1; perhaps TRBD2 as D (6 bases). This CDR3 region has 16 residues. The V and J ends lost 4 bases and 6 bases respectively, with 19 bases between them. The germline V gene encodes CDR1 LGHDT and CDR2 YNNKEL (reference sequence). CDR3 in DNA: TGTGCCAGCAGCCGGGGGGTGGCGTTGCTGGCCAATGAGCAGTTCTTC. Amino acid sequence: CASSRGVALLANEQFF.

The table lists this clonotype with a few counts. The rearrangement uses TRBV18 and TRBJ2-7; no clear D gene. Trimming stripped 3 bases from V and 7 bases from J, with 13 bases between. The CDR3 has 13 amino acids. Germline loops: CDR1 KGHSH, CDR2 LQKENI. CDR3 in amino acids: CASSPSVTDEQYF. DNA for the CDR3: TGTGCCAGCTCACCCTCCGTAACAGATGAGCAGTACTTC.